This T cell receptor beta chain appears in the sequencing data of a study of T cells after yellow fever vaccination. Findings and caveats of the study: Most clones from primary vaccination resurfaced after the booster (around 97% CD4, 70% to 90% CD8).

From germline, CDR1 is GTSNPN and CDR2 SVGIG (reference sequence). The V gene lost 3 bases and the J gene lost 6 bases, with 15 bases spanning the gap. The CDR3 loop spans 14 amino acids. In TCRdb, the 5' RACE reads were re-called with MiXCR into one record per CDR3 protein. The sample records about 350,000 distinct CDR3 sequences, 8% to 9.5% being singletons. In its sample, this clonotype was seen a few times. The antigen remains unidentified. The chain has TRBV30 and TRBJ2-1; D remains ambiguous. The clonotype was recovered from a man aged 18-30 years who received the YFV17D yellow fever vaccine. Sample: PBMCs, taken more than 40 days after the first yellow fever vaccination. CDR3 region: CAWSATSATNEQFF. Here the CDR3 DNA reads TGTGCCTGGAGCGCAACGTCCGCAACCAATGAGCAGTTCTTC.